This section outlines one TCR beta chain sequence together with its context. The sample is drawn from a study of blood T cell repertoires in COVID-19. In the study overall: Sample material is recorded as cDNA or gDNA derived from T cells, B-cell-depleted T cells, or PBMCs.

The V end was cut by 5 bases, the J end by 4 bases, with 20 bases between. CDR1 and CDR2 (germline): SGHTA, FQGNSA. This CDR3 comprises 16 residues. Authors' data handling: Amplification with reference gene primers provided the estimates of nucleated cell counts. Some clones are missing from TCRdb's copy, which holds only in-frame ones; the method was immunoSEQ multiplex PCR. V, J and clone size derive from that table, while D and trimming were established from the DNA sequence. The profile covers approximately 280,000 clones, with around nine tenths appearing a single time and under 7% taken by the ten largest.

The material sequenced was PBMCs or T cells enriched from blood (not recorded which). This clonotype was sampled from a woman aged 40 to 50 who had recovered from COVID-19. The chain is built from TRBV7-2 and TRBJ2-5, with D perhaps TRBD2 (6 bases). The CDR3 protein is CASSPPGGGWVETQYF. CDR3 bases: TGTGCCAGCAGCCCCCCGGGTGGGGGGTGGGTAGAGACCCAGTACTTC.